This paragraph reports one T cell receptor (beta chain). As yet, its antigen is unknown. The CDR3 spans 14 residues. The ends were cut back, 4 bases at V and 3 bases at J, with 14 bases in the middle. Germline CDR1 reads SGDLS; CDR2 reads YYNGEE. Noted time point: week 35, safety follow-up. The study gave 300 ug of mutant IDH1 20-mer peptide per vaccine dose, with topical imiquimod. Patients, over weeks 1, 3, 5, 7, 11, 15, 19 and 23, received a total of eight vaccinations. The data were obtained in a study of a mutant IDH1 vaccine in newly diagnosed glioma. Looking at the study overall: The start of vaccination came 4-6 weeks after radiotherapy alone, or with temozolomide cycles. The therapy given earlier, which was standard therapy, consisted of radiotherapy, temozolomide, or both, and most of the patients received both. V12 corresponded to week 35 and V13 to week 47.

Sequencing used immunoSEQ multiplex PCR; TCRdb keeps in-frame clones, though not all of them. Of about 44,000 clones in the sample, approximately 80% were seen once. The sequence was obtained from a woman aged 35 to 49 with glioma. Some clones in this sample may be carry-over from other donors' samples. The genes are TRBV9 and TRBJ2-7; TRBD1 or TRBD2 may be the D gene (6 bases each). The source material was PBMCs, sampled from a glioma patient whose treatment included an IDH1 peptide vaccine. The CDR3 spells CASSPRGAGYEQYF. DNA for the CDR3: TGTGCCAGCAGCCCGAGGGGGGCTGGCTACGAGCAGTACTTC.